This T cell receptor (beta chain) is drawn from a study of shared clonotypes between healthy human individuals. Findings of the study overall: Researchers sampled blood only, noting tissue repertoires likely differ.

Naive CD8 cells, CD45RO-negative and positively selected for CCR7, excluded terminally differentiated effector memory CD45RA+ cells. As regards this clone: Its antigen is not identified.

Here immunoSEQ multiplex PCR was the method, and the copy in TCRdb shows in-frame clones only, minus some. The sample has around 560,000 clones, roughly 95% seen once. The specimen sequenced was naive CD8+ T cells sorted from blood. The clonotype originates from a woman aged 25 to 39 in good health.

Here the CDR3 reads CASSLLGTGGSNEQYF. The CDR3 DNA reads as TGTGCCAGCAGCTTACTTGGGACAGGGGGCTCTAACGAGCAGTACTTC. V is TRBV11-2 and J is TRBJ2-7; 12 bases fit TRBD1. Trimming at V came to 2 bases and at J to 5 bases, leaving 7 bases not matched to a gene. This CDR3 spans 16 amino acids. Germline CDR1 SGHAT, CDR2 FQNNGV.